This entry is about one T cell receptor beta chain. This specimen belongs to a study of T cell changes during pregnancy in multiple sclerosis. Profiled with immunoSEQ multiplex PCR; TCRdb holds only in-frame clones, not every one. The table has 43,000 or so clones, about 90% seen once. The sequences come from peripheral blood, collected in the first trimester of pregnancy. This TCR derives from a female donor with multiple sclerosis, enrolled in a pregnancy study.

CDR3 sequence: CASSLQGAAYYGYTF. The CDR3 nucleotides are TGTGCCAGCAGTCTACAGGGGGCCGCGTACTATGGCTACACCTTC. The chain employs TRBV6-6 and TRBJ1-2; TRBD1 matches at 9 bases. Germline CDR1 is MNHNY and CDR2 is SVGAGI (reference sequence). The CDR3 has 15 amino acids. Trimming at V came to 5 bases and at J to 3 bases, leaving 7 bases not matched to a gene.